A selection of T cell receptor beta chains follows, all from one sample in a study of T cell responses to AZD1222 COVID-19 vaccine. The assay was immunoSEQ multiplex PCR, and TCRdb's table has in-frame clones only and misses some. Altogether around 120,000 clones are present, less than 95% being singletons, with the ten largest covering 7.2%. Sample: peripheral blood, taken on day 0 of AZD1222 vaccination. All receptors come from an adult in good health. The CDR3 runs from the conserved cysteine through the conserved F or W. D genes are given only for firm matches. Where a row states a size, it is once, few, many or the class of an expanded clone; other rows omit it.

V gene: TRBV2; clone size: .; CDR3 length: 13; D gene: TRBD1; J gene: TRBJ2-7; CDR3 DNA: TGTGCCAGCAGGGTGGGACAGGACTACGAGCAGTACTTC; CDR3 protein: CASRVGQDYEQYF
V gene: TRBV10-2; clone size: .; CDR3 length: 14; D gene: .; J gene: TRBJ2-2; CDR3 DNA: TGCGCCAGCACCGAAGGCTCGCAGGCCGGGGAGCTGTTTTTT; CDR3 protein: CASTEGSQAGELFF
V gene: TRBV7-3; clone size: once; CDR3 length: 14; D gene: .; J gene: TRBJ2-1; CDR3 DNA: TGTGCCAGCAGCGCGAGCGTCTCCTACAATGAGCAGTTCTTC; CDR3 protein: CASSASVSYNEQFF
V gene: TRBV2; clone size: .; CDR3 length: 14; D gene: .; J gene: TRBJ1-5; CDR3 DNA: TGTGCCAGCAGTGAGGCCCCTGCGGGGCAGCCCCAGCATTTT; CDR3 protein: CASSEAPAGQPQHF
V gene: TRBV19; clone size: .; CDR3 length: 16; D gene: .; J gene: TRBJ2-6; CDR3 DNA: TGTGCCAGTATGTCGCAATCACCCGCTGGGGCCAACGTCCTGACTTTC; CDR3 protein: CASMSQSPAGANVLTF
V gene: TRBV11-2; clone size: once; CDR3 length: 19; D gene: .; J gene: TRBJ2-5; CDR3 DNA: TGTGCCAGCAGCTGGGTCCGGGACTCGGGGCTCGGATACCAAGAGACCCAGTACTTC; CDR3 protein: CASSWVRDSGLGYQETQYF
V gene: TRBV2; clone size: .; CDR3 length: 15; D gene: .; J gene: TRBJ2-4; CDR3 DNA: TGTGCCAGCAGCAAACCAGGGGATTCCTATAACATTCAGTACTTC; CDR3 protein: CASSKPGDSYNIQYF
V gene: TRBV6-5; clone size: .; CDR3 length: 14; D gene: .; J gene: TRBJ1-5; CDR3 DNA: TGTGCCAGCAGTTACTCTGCAGGGACTCAGCCCCAGCATTTT; CDR3 protein: CASSYSAGTQPQHF
V gene: TRBV7-8; clone size: once; CDR3 length: 14; D gene: TRBD2; J gene: TRBJ2-5; CDR3 DNA: TGTGCCAGCAGCTTTCAAGCGGGAGCGGAGACCCAGTACTTC; CDR3 protein: CASSFQAGAETQYF
V gene: TRBV5-1; clone size: .; CDR3 length: 16; D gene: .; J gene: TRBJ1-4; CDR3 DNA: TGCGCCAGCAGCCTGGGACCCATTGCAACTAATGAAAAACTGTTTTTT; CDR3 protein: CASSLGPIATNEKLFF
V gene: TRBV28; clone size: .; CDR3 length: 13; D gene: .; J gene: TRBJ1-2; CDR3 DNA: TGTGCCAGCAGGGGATCCGGTCCTTATGGCTACACCTTC; CDR3 protein: CASRGSGPYGYTF
V gene: TRBV19; clone size: .; CDR3 length: 17; D gene: .; J gene: TRBJ1-6; CDR3 DNA: TGTGCCAGTAGTATTTCTGTTCGGCAAGGCTATAATTCACCCCTCCACTTT; CDR3 protein: CASSISVRQGYNSPLHF
V gene: TRBV28; clone size: .; CDR3 length: 15; D gene: TRBD2; J gene: TRBJ2-1; CDR3 DNA: TGTGCCAGCAGTTTACCAGGACTAGCGGGAGTTGGGCAGTTCTTC; CDR3 protein: CASSLPGLAGVGQFF
V gene: TRBV5-1; clone size: .; CDR3 length: 14; D gene: TRBD1; J gene: TRBJ2-7; CDR3 DNA: TGCGCCAGCAGCTTGGCAACAGGGGGCTACGAGCAGTACTTC; CDR3 protein: CASSLATGGYEQYF
V gene: TRBV7-9; clone size: .; CDR3 length: 13; D gene: .; J gene: TRBJ2-3; CDR3 DNA: TGTGCCAGCAGCTTGCCAGGGGAACATACGCAGTATTTT; CDR3 protein: CASSLPGEHTQYF
V gene: TRBV19; clone size: .; CDR3 length: 13; D gene: TRBD1; J gene: TRBJ1-2; CDR3 DNA: TGTGCCAGTAGTACCGGACAGGGTAGGAGCTACACCTTC; CDR3 protein: CASSTGQGRSYTF
V gene: TRBV5-1; clone size: once; CDR3 length: 15; D gene: .; J gene: TRBJ2-7; CDR3 DNA: TGCGCCAGCAGCTTAGGCGCTGCTGCAGGGTACGAGCAGTACTTC; CDR3 protein: CASSLGAAAGYEQYF
V gene: TRBV11-2; clone size: .; CDR3 length: 15; D gene: .; J gene: TRBJ2-1; CDR3 DNA: TGTGCCAGCAGCTTAGCCCAGCGGGCATACAATGAGCAGTTCTTC; CDR3 protein: CASSLAQRAYNEQFF
V gene: TRBV24-1; clone size: .; CDR3 length: 16; D gene: TRBD1; J gene: TRBJ2-5; CDR3 DNA: TGTGCCACCAGTGATTGGGGTACAGGGGGCGAGGAGACCCAGTACTTC; CDR3 protein: CATSDWGTGGEETQYF
V gene: TRBV19; clone size: few; CDR3 length: 14; D gene: .; J gene: TRBJ1-1; CDR3 DNA: TGTGCCAGTAGTATATGGGGGTTGGACACTGAAGCTTTCTTT; CDR3 protein: CASSIWGLDTEAFF
V gene: TRBV7-9; clone size: once; CDR3 length: 15; D gene: TRBD1; J gene: TRBJ2-1; CDR3 DNA: TGTGCCAGCAGCTTGGGACAGCAATTCGACAATGAGCAGTTCTTC; CDR3 protein: CASSLGQQFDNEQFF
V gene: TRBV18; clone size: .; CDR3 length: 16; D gene: TRBD1; J gene: TRBJ1-2; CDR3 DNA: TGTGCCAGCTCACAATCCCTAGGACAGGGGGACTATGGCTACACCTTC; CDR3 protein: CASSQSLGQGDYGYTF
V gene: TRBV4-3; clone size: .; CDR3 length: 12; D gene: TRBD2; J gene: TRBJ2-1; CDR3 DNA: TGCGCCAGCAGCCAAACGGGGGGTGAGCAGTTCTTC; CDR3 protein: CASSQTGGEQFF
V gene: TRBV2; clone size: once; CDR3 length: 15; D gene: TRBD2; J gene: TRBJ2-7; CDR3 DNA: TGTGCCAGCATGACCGGGACTAGCGGGAGGGGTGAGCAGTACTTC; CDR3 protein: CASMTGTSGRGEQYF
V gene: TRBV5-5; clone size: .; CDR3 length: 17; D gene: TRBD1; J gene: TRBJ1-4; CDR3 DNA: TGTGCCAGCAGCTTGGTGGTAGGGGGGACAGGGTATGAAAAACTGTTTTTT; CDR3 protein: CASSLVVGGTGYEKLFF
V gene: TRBV18; clone size: .; CDR3 length: 12; D gene: .; J gene: TRBJ2-7; CDR3 DNA: TGTGCCAGCTCACCGAGCTCATACGAGCAGTACTTC; CDR3 protein: CASSPSSYEQYF
V gene: TRBV5-1; clone size: .; CDR3 length: 14; D gene: TRBD1; J gene: TRBJ1-3; CDR3 DNA: TGCGCCAGCAGCACCCGACAGGGGGCGAACACCATATATTTT; CDR3 protein: CASSTRQGANTIYF
V gene: TRBV5-1; clone size: .; CDR3 length: 12; D gene: .; J gene: TRBJ2-7; CDR3 DNA: TGCGCCAGCAGCTCGGTCAGAAAGGAGCAGTACTTC; CDR3 protein: CASSSVRKEQYF
V gene: TRBV18; clone size: .; CDR3 length: 13; D gene: .; J gene: TRBJ1-1; CDR3 DNA: TGTGCCAGCTCACCCTCAGTCGACACTGAAGCTTTCTTT; CDR3 protein: CASSPSVDTEAFF
V gene: TRBV19; clone size: .; CDR3 length: 18; D gene: .; J gene: TRBJ1-3; CDR3 DNA: TGTGCCAGTAGTATAAGCAACCGAGGACGGTTTTCTGGAAACACCATATATTTT; CDR3 protein: CASSISNRGRFSGNTIYF
V gene: TRBV12-3/TRBV12-4; clone size: .; CDR3 length: 13; D gene: TRBD1; J gene: TRBJ1-6; CDR3 DNA: TGTGCCAGCACCGGACAGGGTTACTCACCCCTCCACTTT; CDR3 protein: CASTGQGYSPLHF
V gene: TRBV11-2; clone size: .; CDR3 length: 14; D gene: .; J gene: TRBJ1-1; CDR3 DNA: TGTGCCAGCAGCCAACTTAGGACAGTCCCTGAAGCTTTCTTT; CDR3 protein: CASSQLRTVPEAFF
V gene: TRBV3-1/TRBV3-2; clone size: .; CDR3 length: 17; D gene: .; J gene: TRBJ1-3; CDR3 DNA: TGTGCCAGCAGCCAAGTTCTTCGACAGAGCTCTGGAAACACCATATATTTT; CDR3 protein: CASSQVLRQSSGNTIYF
V gene: TRBV5-1; clone size: .; CDR3 length: 14; D gene: TRBD1; J gene: TRBJ2-3; CDR3 DNA: TGCGCCAGCAGCTTGGGACGGACAGGGCGGGCTGCGTATTTT; CDR3 protein: CASSLGRTGRAAYF
V gene: TRBV28; clone size: .; CDR3 length: 15; D gene: TRBD1; J gene: TRBJ1-5; CDR3 DNA: TGTGCCAGCAGAGGGACAGGTTCGAGCAATCAGCCCCAGCATTTT; CDR3 protein: CASRGTGSSNQPQHF
V gene: TRBV6-2/TRBV6-3; clone size: .; CDR3 length: 15; D gene: TRBD2; J gene: TRBJ2-1; CDR3 DNA: TGTGCCAGCAGTGACAAGTTGGGAGGGTACAATGAGCAGTTCTTC; CDR3 protein: CASSDKLGGYNEQFF
V gene: TRBV5-4; clone size: .; CDR3 length: 15; D gene: .; J gene: TRBJ1-2; CDR3 DNA: TGTGCCAGCAGCTTGGGCCAGGGTAGCGGCTATGGCTACACCTTC; CDR3 protein: CASSLGQGSGYGYTF
V gene: TRBV12-3/TRBV12-4; clone size: .; CDR3 length: 13; D gene: .; J gene: TRBJ1-1; CDR3 DNA: TGTGCCAGCAGCATTTGGGGTAGCGCTGAAGCTTTCTTT; CDR3 protein: CASSIWGSAEAFF
V gene: TRBV6-5; clone size: .; CDR3 length: 15; D gene: TRBD2; J gene: TRBJ2-7; CDR3 DNA: TGTGCCAGCAGTTTCGGGACTAGCGGGAGCTACGAGCAGTACTTC; CDR3 protein: CASSFGTSGSYEQYF
V gene: TRBV28; clone size: .; CDR3 length: 14; D gene: .; J gene: TRBJ2-1; CDR3 DNA: TGTGCCAGCAGGCCCCCCAGGGCCTACAATGAGCAGTTCTTC; CDR3 protein: CASRPPRAYNEQFF
V gene: TRBV29-1; clone size: .; CDR3 length: 16; D gene: TRBD2; J gene: TRBJ2-1; CDR3 DNA: TGCAGCGTTGATTTGCTAGCGGGAGTCCTTTACAATGAGCAGTTCTTC; CDR3 protein: CSVDLLAGVLYNEQFF
V gene: TRBV5-6; clone size: once; CDR3 length: 11; D gene: TRBD1; J gene: TRBJ2-1; CDR3 DNA: TGTGCCAGCAGCAGGGGACAGGGGTGCTTCTTC; CDR3 protein: CASSRGQGCFF
V gene: TRBV18; clone size: .; CDR3 length: 17; D gene: TRBD1; J gene: TRBJ1-3; CDR3 DNA: TGTGCCAGCAAGACAGGGGGCATAACCATTCTGGAAAACACCATATATTTT; CDR3 protein: CASKTGGITILENTIYF
V gene: TRBV7-9; clone size: few; CDR3 length: 11; D gene: .; J gene: TRBJ1-2; CDR3 DNA: TGTGCCAGCAGCTTAGGCCAAGGCTACACCTTC; CDR3 protein: CASSLGQGYTF
V gene: TRBV11-2; clone size: .; CDR3 length: 16; D gene: TRBD2; J gene: TRBJ2-1; CDR3 DNA: TGTGCCAGCAGCTTTCGCAGGACTAGCGGCAACAATGAGCAGTTCTTC; CDR3 protein: CASSFRRTSGNNEQFF
V gene: TRBV7-2; clone size: .; CDR3 length: 12; D gene: .; J gene: TRBJ1-2; CDR3 DNA: TGTGCCAGCAGCTCTTACGTGTCCGGCTACACCTTC; CDR3 protein: CASSSYVSGYTF
V gene: TRBV6-2/TRBV6-3; clone size: .; CDR3 length: 14; D gene: .; J gene: TRBJ2-2; CDR3 DNA: TGTGCCAGCAGTAAAGACTACTACACCGGGGAGCTGTTTTTT; CDR3 protein: CASSKDYYTGELFF
V gene: TRBV24-1; clone size: .; CDR3 length: 12; D gene: TRBD2; J gene: TRBJ2-3; CDR3 DNA: TGTGCCACCGCGGGGGGAACAGATACGCAGTATTTT; CDR3 protein: CATAGGTDTQYF
V gene: TRBV2; clone size: .; CDR3 length: 17; D gene: TRBD1; J gene: TRBJ2-2; CDR3 DNA: TGTGCCAGCAGCACCAGGGGGCTACGTGACCACACCGGGGAGCTGTTTTTT; CDR3 protein: CASSTRGLRDHTGELFF
V gene: TRBV1; clone size: once; CDR3 length: 18; D gene: .; J gene: TRBJ1-3; CDR3 DNA: TGCACCAGCAGCCAAGAATGGCAGGCGAAATTCTCTGGAAACACCATATATTTT; CDR3 protein: CTSSQEWQAKFSGNTIYF